This T cell receptor beta chain was captured in a study of blood T cell repertoires in COVID-19. V was cut by 6 bases and J by 1 base, with 9 bases left in between. The CDR3 totals 13 residues. CDR1 and CDR2 from the germline V gene are SNHLY and FYNNEI. Generated by immunoSEQ multiplex PCR, the TCRdb table keeps only in-frame clones and is missing some. The sample carries 200,000 to 250,000 clones, 70% to 85% recorded once. Sequences were obtained from peripheral blood. The origin of this receptor is a woman aged 80 or over with acute or convalescent COVID-19. This chain connects TRBV2 to TRBJ1-1; tentative D call: TRBD1 (5 bases). In nucleotides, the CDR3 is TGTGCCAGCAGCCGCGGGGGGAACACTGAAGCTTTCTTT. Translating it yields CASSRGGNTEAFF.